The rows below give T cell receptor beta chains drawn from one sample of a study of cytomegalovirus exposure and HLA in healthy donors. Using immunoSEQ multiplex PCR, the repertoire was profiled, and TCRdb retains in-frame clones only, with some absent. This repertoire shows 90,000 to 120,000 clones, over 80% found once; its top ten account for roughly 2.5%. Sequencing was done on a sample of PBMCs. These TCRs come from a man aged 30 to 45 in good health and CMV-seropositive. Both conserved end residues are part of each CDR3. D genes are given only for firm matches. Clone size is not always given. Where it is, it says once, few, many or a class for expanded clones.

TRBV15,-,TRBJ1-3,-,TGTGCCACCAGCAGAGTTGCAACTATGAGAAACACCATATATTTT,CATSRVATMRNTIYF
TRBV5-1,-,TRBJ1-3,-,TGCGCCAGCAGTCTTGGCCCCCAGGGACAACTCTCTGGAAACACCATATATTTT,CASSLGPQGQLSGNTIYF
TRBV7-9,TRBD2,TRBJ2-5,-,TGTGCCAGCAGAGGGACTAGCGGGGGAACCGGGACCCAGTACTTC,CASRGTSGGTGTQYF
TRBV4-1,-,TRBJ1-6,-,TGCGCCAGCAGCTTGGAGGCAGGTCTTCCCTATAATTCACCCCTCCACTTT,CASSLEAGLPYNSPLHF
TRBV25-1,-,TRBJ1-2,-,TGTGCCAGCCTTGCGGCCGGAACTAACTATGGCTACACCTTC,CASLAAGTNYGYTF
TRBV19,TRBD2,TRBJ2-2,-,TGTGCCAGTAGTATTAACGGGGGGACCGGGGAGCTGTTTTTT,CASSINGGTGELFF
TRBV5-5,TRBD1,TRBJ1-2,-,TGTGCCAGCAGACCGACAGGGGGCGCGGGCGGCTACACCTTC,CASRPTGGAGGYTF
TRBV5-1,TRBD1,TRBJ2-7,-,TGCGCCAGCAGCTTGGAAGAGTCAGGGGGTGACGAGCAGTACTTC,CASSLEESGGDEQYF
TRBV9,-,TRBJ1-6,once,TGTGCCAGCAGCGTAGATCTGGGAGGCGGTTCACCCCTCCACTTT,CASSVDLGGGSPLHF
TRBV4-1,-,TRBJ1-2,-,TGCGCCAGCAGCCAAGAAATGGGTGTTGGTGCAGGGTTTAACTATGGCTACACCTTC,CASSQEMGVGAGFNYGYTF
TRBV19,TRBD2,TRBJ2-7,few,TGTGCCAGTAGCCCAAGATTTCCTAGCGGGGGATTGCAGCAGTACTTC,CASSPRFPSGGLQQYF
TRBV18,-,TRBJ2-7,-,TGTGCCAGCTCACCGGGCAGTGCCTCCTACGAGCAGTACTTC,CASSPGSASYEQYF
TRBV28,-,TRBJ2-2,-,TGTGCCAGCAGTTTTCGGGGAACCGGGGAGCTGTTTTTT,CASSFRGTGELFF
TRBV10-3,-,TRBJ2-2,-,TGTGCCATCAGGGACTACAACACCGGGGAGCTGTTTTTT,CAIRDYNTGELFF
TRBV27,TRBD2,TRBJ2-7,once,TGTGCCAGCAGTTTATCAGGGAGGGCACCCTACGAGCAGTACTTC,CASSLSGRAPYEQYF
TRBV5-1,TRBD1,TRBJ1-4,once,TGCGCCAGCAGCATGGGACAGGCGGAAAAACTGTTTTTT,CASSMGQAEKLFF
TRBV10-1,-,TRBJ1-1,once,TGCGCCAGCAGTGAATCGGGGAACACTGAAGCTTTCTTT,CASSESGNTEAFF
TRBV6-5,TRBD1,TRBJ1-5,-,TGTGCCAGCAGAGTTACCGGGACAGGGAATCAGCCCCAGCATTTT,CASRVTGTGNQPQHF
TRBV30,-,TRBJ1-3,-,TGTGCCTGGAGTCTACCGGGTCTCCGCGGGGATGGAAACACCATATATTTT,CAWSLPGLRGDGNTIYF
TRBV19,-,TRBJ1-2,-,TGTGCCAGTACCCCGTCCTTTCCCAACGGGGGCTACACCTTC,CASTPSFPNGGYTF
TRBV14,-,TRBJ1-5,few,TGTGCCAGCAGTGCCGGGTTTTATCAGCCCCAGCATTTT,CASSAGFYQPQHF
TRBV5-1,TRBD2,TRBJ2-1,-,TGCGCCAGCAGCTCCTCCCTAGCGGGGGATGAGCAGTTCTTC,CASSSSLAGDEQFF
TRBV5-6,-,TRBJ1-1,-,TGTGCCAGCAGCTGGCGGGGAGCTGAAGCTTTCTTT,CASSWRGAEAFF
TRBV5-1,-,TRBJ2-6,-,TGCGCCAGCAGCCAGCAGGCAAGTTCTGGGGCCAACGGCCTGACTTTC,CASSQQASSGANGLTF
TRBV5-5,TRBD1,TRBJ2-7,-,TGTGCCAGCAGCCTGGGACAGGGGTATACCTACGAGCAGTACTTC,CASSLGQGYTYEQYF
TRBV25-1,-,TRBJ1-2,-,TGTGCCAGCAGTCCCCAGGGGTTCTATGGCTACACCTTC,CASSPQGFYGYTF
TRBV6-9,TRBD2,TRBJ2-2,-,TGTGCCAGCAGTCCGCGCGGGGGGTCTTACACCGGGGAGCTGTTTTTT,CASSPRGGSYTGELFF
TRBV5-1,-,TRBJ2-3,-,TGCGCCAGCAATTCTCGACAGGCTAGCACAGATACGCAGTATTTT,CASNSRQASTDTQYF
TRBV9,TRBD1,TRBJ2-2,-,TGTGCCAGCAGCCCCCGACCAATATTGGACAGGGGGTACACCGGGGAGCTGTTTTTT,CASSPRPILDRGYTGELFF
TRBV30,TRBD2,TRBJ2-1,-,TGTGCCTGGGGGGAGGGGCAGCTACGCGATGAGCAGTTCTTC,CAWGEGQLRDEQFF
TRBV29-1,-,TRBJ1-5,-,TGCAGCGTTGGGGATGCAGGGCGTGGGCAGCCCCAGCATTTT,CSVGDAGRGQPQHF
TRBV6-6,-,TRBJ2-7,-,TGTGCCAGCACTCAGGGGATCTCCTACGAGCAGTACTTC,CASTQGISYEQYF
TRBV28,TRBD2,TRBJ2-5,once,TGTGCCAGCAGGACCGGGACTACCGAAGAGACCCAGTACTTC,CASRTGTTEETQYF
TRBV5-4,TRBD1,TRBJ1-2,-,TGTGCCAGCAGCGCCCAGGGGGCGCATGGCTACACCTTC,CASSAQGAHGYTF
TRBV6-5,TRBD1,TRBJ1-3,-,TGTGCCAGCAGTTTAGGACAGGGTGGAGTAGACACCATATATTTT,CASSLGQGGVDTIYF
TRBV11-1,TRBD1,TRBJ1-2,few,TGTGCCAGCAGTTCAGCCCCGACAGGGCCTGACTATGGCTACACCTTC,CASSSAPTGPDYGYTF
TRBV19,-,TRBJ2-7,-,TGTGCCAGCGGGGAGTACGAGCAGTACTTC,CASGEYEQYF
TRBV2,TRBD1,TRBJ2-7,-,TGTGCCAGCAGTGCCGGGACAGTCAACGAGCAGTACTTC,CASSAGTVNEQYF
TRBV1,-,TRBJ2-3,-,TGCACCAGCAGCCAAGAAAGGAGCCCTCAGGGCATGCGGCATACGCAGTATTTT,CTSSQERSPQGMRHTQYF
TRBV2,TRBD1,TRBJ2-6,-,TGTGCCAGCAGAACACAGGGGCCCGGGGCCAACGGCCTGACTTTC,CASRTQGPGANGLTF
TRBV20-1,-,TRBJ2-1,-,TGCAGTGGGGGGGTTGAAGTGCAGTTCTTC,CSGGVEVQFF
TRBV7-9,-,TRBJ1-6,-,TGTTCCAGCAGCTTAGTTGGACTACCCCTCCACTTT,CSSSLVGLPLHF
TRBV23-1,-,TRBJ1-2,-,TGCGCCAGCAGTCAGTTGGCAGACTATGGCTACACCTTC,CASSQLADYGYTF
TRBV5-4,-,TRBJ2-7,-,TGTGCCAGCAGCTTGGACACCTCCTACGAGCAGTACTTC,CASSLDTSYEQYF
TRBV13,TRBD2,TRBJ2-1,-,TGTGCCAGCTCGAGGGGATGGCGGGGGACTAGGGGATCGCAGTTCTTC,CASSRGWRGTRGSQFF
TRBV19,TRBD2,TRBJ2-5,-,TGTGCCAGTAGTCTCCAAAGATCGAGCGGGGGCGAGACCCAGTACTTC,CASSLQRSSGGETQYF
TRBV6-5,TRBD2,TRBJ2-1,-,TGTGCCAGCAAAACTAGCGGGTTCCGCGAGCAGTTCTTC,CASKTSGFREQFF
TRBV6-1,-,TRBJ1-1,-,TGTGCCAGCTCGGACAGAGCTAACACTGAAGCTTTCTTT,CASSDRANTEAFF
TRBV19,-,TRBJ1-1,-,TGTGCCAGTAGTATGAAAGGGGAGAACACTGAAGCTTTCTTT,CASSMKGENTEAFF